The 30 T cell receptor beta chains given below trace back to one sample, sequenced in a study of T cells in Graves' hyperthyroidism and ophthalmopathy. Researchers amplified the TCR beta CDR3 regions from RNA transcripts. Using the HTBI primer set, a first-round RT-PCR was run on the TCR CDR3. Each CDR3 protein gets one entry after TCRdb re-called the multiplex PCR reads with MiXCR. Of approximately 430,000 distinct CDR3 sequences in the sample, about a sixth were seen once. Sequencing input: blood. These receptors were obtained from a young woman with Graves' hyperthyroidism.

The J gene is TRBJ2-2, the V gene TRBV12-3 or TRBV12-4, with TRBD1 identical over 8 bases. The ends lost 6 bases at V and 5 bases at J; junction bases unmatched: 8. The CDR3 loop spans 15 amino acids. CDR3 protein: CASSPRDRTTGELFF. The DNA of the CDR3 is TGTGCCAGCAGCCCTCGGGACAGGACTACCGGGGAGCTGTTTTTT.

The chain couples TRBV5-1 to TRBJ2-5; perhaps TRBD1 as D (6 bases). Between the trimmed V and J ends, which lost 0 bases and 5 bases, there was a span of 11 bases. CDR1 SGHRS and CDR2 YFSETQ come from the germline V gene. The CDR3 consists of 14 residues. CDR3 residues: CASSLGTGWETQYF. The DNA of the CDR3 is TGCGCCAGCAGCTTGGGTACAGGGTGGGAGACCCAGTACTTC.

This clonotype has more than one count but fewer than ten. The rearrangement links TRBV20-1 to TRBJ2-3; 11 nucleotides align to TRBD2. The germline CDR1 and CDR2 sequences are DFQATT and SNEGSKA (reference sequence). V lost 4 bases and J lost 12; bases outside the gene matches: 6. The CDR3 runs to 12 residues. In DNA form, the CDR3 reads TGCAGTGCTACCCTAGCGGGAGGTTTCCAGTATTTT. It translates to CSATLAGGFQYF.

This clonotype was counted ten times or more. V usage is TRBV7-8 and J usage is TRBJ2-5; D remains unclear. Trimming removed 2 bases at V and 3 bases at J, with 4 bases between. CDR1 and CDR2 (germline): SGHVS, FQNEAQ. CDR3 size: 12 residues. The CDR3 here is CASSLFEETQYF. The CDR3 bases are TGTGCCAGCAGCTTATTCGAAGAGACCCAGTACTTC.

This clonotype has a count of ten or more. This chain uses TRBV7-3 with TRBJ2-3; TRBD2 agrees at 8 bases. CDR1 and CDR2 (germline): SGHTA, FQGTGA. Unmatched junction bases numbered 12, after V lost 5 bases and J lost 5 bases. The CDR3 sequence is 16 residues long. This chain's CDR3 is CASSPRGLAHEDTQYF. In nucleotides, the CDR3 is TGTGCCAGCAGCCCCCGCGGACTAGCCCATGAAGATACGCAGTATTTT.

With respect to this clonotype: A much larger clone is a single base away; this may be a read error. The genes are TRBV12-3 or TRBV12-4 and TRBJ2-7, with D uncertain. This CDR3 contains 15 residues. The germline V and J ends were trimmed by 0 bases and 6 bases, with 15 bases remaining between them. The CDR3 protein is CASSLAETPNCEQYF. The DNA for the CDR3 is TGTGCCAGCAGTTTAGCAGAGACACCAAACTGCGAGCAGTACTTC.

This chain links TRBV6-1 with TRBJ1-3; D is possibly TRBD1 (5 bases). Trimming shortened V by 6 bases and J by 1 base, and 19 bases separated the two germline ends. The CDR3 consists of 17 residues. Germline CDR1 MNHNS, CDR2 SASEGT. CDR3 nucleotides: TGTGCCAGCAGCGACAGAACAACCCGGGAGTCTGGAAACACCATATATTTT. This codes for CASSDRTTRESGNTIYF.

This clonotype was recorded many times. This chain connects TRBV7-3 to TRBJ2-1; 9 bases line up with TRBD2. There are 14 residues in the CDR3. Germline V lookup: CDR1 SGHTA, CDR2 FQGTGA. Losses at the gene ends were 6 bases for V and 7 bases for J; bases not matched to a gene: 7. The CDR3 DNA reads TGTGCCAGCAGAGGGACTAGCCGGAATAATGAGCAGTTCTTC. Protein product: CASRGTSRNNEQFF.

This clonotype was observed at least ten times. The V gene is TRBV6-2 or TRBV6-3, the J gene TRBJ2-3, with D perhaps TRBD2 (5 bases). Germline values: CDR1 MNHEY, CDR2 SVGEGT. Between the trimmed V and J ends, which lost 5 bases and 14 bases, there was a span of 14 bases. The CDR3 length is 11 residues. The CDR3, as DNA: TGTGCCAGCAGTCGACGATTAGCGCGGTATTTT. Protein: CASSRRLARYF.

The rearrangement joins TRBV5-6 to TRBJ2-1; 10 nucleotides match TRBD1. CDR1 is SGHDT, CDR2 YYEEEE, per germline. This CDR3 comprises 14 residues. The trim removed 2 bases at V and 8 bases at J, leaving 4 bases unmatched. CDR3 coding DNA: TGTGCCAGCAGCTTAATGACAGGGGGCCATGAGCAGTTCTTC. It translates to CASSLMTGGHEQFF. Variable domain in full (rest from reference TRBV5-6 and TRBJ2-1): DAGVTQSPTHLIKTRGQQVTLRCSPKSGHDTVSWYQQALGQGPQFIFQYYEEEERQRGNFPDRFSGHQFPNYSSELNVNALLLGDSALYLCASSLMTGGHEQFFGPGTRLTVL.

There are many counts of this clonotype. The CDR3 region has the DNA TGCAGTGCTAGAGAACTAGCCCGGAACAGGGGCTCAACGGGCTATGGCTACACCTTC. Translation: CSARELARNRGSTGYGYTF. The chain is built from TRBV20-1 and TRBJ1-2; TRBD1 aligns across 7 bases. From germline, CDR1 is DFQATT and CDR2 SNEGSKA (reference sequence). This CDR3 comprises 19 residues. V lost 0 bases, J lost 4 bases, and 20 bases stayed unmatched.

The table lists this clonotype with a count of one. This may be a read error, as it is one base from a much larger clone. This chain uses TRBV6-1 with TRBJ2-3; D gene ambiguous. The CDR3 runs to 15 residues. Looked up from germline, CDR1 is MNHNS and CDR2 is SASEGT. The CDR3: CASSKGDPSTDTQYF. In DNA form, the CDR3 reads TGCGCCAGCAGTAAGGGCGACCCTAGCACAGATACGCAGTATTTT.

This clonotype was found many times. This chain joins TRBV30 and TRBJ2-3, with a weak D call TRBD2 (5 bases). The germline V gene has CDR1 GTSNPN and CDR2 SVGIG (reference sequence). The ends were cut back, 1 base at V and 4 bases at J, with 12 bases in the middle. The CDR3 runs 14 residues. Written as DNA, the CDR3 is TGTGCCTGGAGTGATTGGACTGGGGCAGATACGCAGTATTTT. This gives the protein CAWSDWTGADTQYF.

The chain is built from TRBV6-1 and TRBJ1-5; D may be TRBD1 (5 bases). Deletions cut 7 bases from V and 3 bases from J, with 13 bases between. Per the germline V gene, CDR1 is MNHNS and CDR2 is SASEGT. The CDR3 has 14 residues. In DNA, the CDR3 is TGTGCCAGCACTCACGGGGGGGTCAATCAGCCCCAGCATTTT. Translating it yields CASTHGGVNQPQHF.

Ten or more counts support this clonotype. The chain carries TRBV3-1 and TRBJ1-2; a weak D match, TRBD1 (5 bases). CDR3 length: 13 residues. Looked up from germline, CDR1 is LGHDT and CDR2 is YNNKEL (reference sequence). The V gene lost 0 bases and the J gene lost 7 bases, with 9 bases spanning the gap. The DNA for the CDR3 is TGTGCCAGCAGCCAAGATTCCGGGGCTGGCTACACCTTC. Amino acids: CASSQDSGAGYTF.

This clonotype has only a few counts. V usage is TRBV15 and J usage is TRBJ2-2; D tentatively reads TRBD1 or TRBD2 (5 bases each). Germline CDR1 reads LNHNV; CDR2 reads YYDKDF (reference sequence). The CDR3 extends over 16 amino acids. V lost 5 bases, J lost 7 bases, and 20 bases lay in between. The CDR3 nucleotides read TGTGCCACCAGCCCCTCTGGAGTAGATGGGGGCGGGGAGCTGTTTTTT. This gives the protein CATSPSGVDGGGELFF.

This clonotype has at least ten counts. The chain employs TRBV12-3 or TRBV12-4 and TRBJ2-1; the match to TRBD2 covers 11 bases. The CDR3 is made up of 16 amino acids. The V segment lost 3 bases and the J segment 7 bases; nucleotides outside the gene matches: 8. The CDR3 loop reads CASSFSLAGGKNEQFF. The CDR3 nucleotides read TGTGCCAGCAGTTTTTCCCTAGCGGGAGGAAAGAATGAGCAGTTCTTC.

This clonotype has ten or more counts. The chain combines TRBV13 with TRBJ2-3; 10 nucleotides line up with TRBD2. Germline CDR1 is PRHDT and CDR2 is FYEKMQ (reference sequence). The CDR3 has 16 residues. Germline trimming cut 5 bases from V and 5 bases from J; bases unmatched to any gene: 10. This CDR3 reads CASSILAGERRDTQYF. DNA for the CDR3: TGTGCCAGCAGCATTCTAGCGGGGGAGAGAAGAGATACGCAGTATTTT. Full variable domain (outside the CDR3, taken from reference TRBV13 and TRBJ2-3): AAGVIQSPRHLIKEKRETATLKCYPIPRHDTVYWYQQGPGQDPQFLISFYEKMQSDKGSIPDRFSAQQFSDYHSELNMSSLELGDSALYFCASSILAGERRDTQYFGPGTRLTVL.

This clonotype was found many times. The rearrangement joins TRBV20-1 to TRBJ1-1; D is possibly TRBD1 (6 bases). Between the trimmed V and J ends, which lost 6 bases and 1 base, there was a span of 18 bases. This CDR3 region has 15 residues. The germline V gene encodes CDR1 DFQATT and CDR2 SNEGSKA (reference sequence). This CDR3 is CSARDKLRGNTEAFF. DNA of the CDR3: TGCAGTGCCCGGGACAAACTAAGAGGGAACACTGAAGCTTTCTTT.

Here the CDR3 DNA reads TGTGCCAGCAAGAGTTACGAGCAGTACTTC. Protein sequence: CASKSYEQYF. The rearrangement links TRBV6-1 to TRBJ2-7; no clear D gene. This CDR3 region has 10 residues. Looked up from germline, CDR1 is MNHNS and CDR2 is SASEGT. V shed 7 bases and J shed 4 bases, with 5 bases lying between them.

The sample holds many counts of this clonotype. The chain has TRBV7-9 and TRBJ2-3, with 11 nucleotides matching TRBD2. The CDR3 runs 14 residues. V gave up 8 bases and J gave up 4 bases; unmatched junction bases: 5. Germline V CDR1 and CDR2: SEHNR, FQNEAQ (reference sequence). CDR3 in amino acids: CASGPTSGADTQYF. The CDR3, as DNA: TGTGCCAGCGGACCGACTAGCGGGGCAGATACGCAGTATTTT.

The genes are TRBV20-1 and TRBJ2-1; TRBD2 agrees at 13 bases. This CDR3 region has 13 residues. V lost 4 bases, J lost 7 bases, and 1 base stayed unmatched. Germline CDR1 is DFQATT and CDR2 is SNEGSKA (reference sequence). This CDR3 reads CSAKLAGGNEQFF. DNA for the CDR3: TGCAGTGCTAAACTAGCGGGAGGGAATGAGCAGTTCTTC.

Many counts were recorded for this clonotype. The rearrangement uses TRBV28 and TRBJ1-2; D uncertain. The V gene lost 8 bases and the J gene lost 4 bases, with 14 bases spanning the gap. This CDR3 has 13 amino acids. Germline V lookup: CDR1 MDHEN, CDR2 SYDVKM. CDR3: CASAPPGLYGYTF. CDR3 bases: TGTGCCAGCGCTCCCCCGGGCCTCTATGGCTACACCTTC.

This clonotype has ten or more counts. In DNA, the CDR3 is TGTGCCAGCAGTTTACGGCAGTTGAATAGCAATCAGCCCCAGCATTTT. Translating gives CASSLRQLNSNQPQHF. The chain is built from TRBV28 and TRBJ1-5; D is undetermined. The CDR3 extends over 16 amino acids. Trimming shortened V by 2 bases and J by 0 bases, and 11 bases separated the two germline ends. Germline assignment: CDR1 MDHEN and CDR2 SYDVKM.

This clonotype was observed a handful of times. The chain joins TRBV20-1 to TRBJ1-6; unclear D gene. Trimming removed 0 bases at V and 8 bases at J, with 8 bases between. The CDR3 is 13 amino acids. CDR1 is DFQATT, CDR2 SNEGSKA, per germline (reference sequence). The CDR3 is CSARDRLYSPLHF. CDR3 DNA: TGCAGTGCTAGAGATAGGTTGTATTCACCCCTCCACTTT.

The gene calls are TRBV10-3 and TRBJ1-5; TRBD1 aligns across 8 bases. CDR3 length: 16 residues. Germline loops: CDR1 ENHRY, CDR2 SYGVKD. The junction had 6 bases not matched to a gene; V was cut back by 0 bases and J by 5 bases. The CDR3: CAISESPRGRDQPQHF. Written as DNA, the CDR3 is TGTGCCATCAGTGAGTCGCCCAGGGGGCGGGATCAGCCCCAGCATTTT.

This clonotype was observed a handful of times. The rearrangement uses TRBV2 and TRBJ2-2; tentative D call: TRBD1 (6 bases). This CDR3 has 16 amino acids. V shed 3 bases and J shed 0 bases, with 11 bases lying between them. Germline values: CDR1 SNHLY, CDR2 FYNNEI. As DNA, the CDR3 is TGTGCCAGCAGTGATAACAGGGCGGCGAACACCGGGGAGCTGTTTTTT. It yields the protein CASSDNRAANTGELFF.

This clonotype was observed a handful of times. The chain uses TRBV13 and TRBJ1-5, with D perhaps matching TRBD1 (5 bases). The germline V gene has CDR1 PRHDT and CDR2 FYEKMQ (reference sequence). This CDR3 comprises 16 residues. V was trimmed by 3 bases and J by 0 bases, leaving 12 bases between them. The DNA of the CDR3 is TGTGCCAGCAGCTTCCTCGGGGCATATAGCAATCAGCCCCAGCATTTT. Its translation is CASSFLGAYSNQPQHF.

The CDR3: CASSSGQGASGNTIYF. The CDR3 DNA reads as TGTGCCAGCAGTTCGGGACAGGGGGCCTCTGGAAACACCATATATTTT. V is TRBV6-2 or TRBV6-3 and J is TRBJ1-3; 12 bases fit TRBD1. V gave up 4 bases and J gave up 0 bases; unmatched junction bases: 1. From germline, CDR1 is MNHEY and CDR2 SVGEGT. This CDR3 region has 16 residues.

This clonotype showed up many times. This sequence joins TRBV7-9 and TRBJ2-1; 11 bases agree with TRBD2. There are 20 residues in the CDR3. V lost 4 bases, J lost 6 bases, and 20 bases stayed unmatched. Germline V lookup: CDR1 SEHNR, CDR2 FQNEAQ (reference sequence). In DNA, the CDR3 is TGTGCCAGCAGCTCCTTCTTTACTAGCGGGAGATTCCCCCGTAGCAATGAGCAGTTCTTC. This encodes CASSSFFTSGRFPRSNEQFF.